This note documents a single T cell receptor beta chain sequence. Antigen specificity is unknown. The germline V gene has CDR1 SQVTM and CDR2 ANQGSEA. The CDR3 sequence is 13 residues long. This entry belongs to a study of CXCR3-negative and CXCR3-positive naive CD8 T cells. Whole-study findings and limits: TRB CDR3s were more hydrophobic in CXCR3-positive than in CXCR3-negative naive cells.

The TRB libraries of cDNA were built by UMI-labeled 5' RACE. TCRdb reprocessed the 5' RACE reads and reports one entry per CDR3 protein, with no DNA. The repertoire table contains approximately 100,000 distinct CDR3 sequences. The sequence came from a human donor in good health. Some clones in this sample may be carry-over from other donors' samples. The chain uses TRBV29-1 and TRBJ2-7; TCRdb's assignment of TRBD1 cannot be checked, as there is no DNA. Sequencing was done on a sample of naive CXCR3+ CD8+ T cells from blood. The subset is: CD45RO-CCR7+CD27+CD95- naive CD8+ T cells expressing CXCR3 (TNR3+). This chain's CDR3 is CSARRGLSYEQYF.